The 13 T cell receptor beta chains below all came from one sample that was sequenced in a study of cytomegalovirus exposure and HLA in healthy donors. In the PCR, 60 Vbeta and 13 Jbeta primers were used. The data were produced by immunoSEQ multiplex PCR, yet TCRdb's version contains in-frame clones alone and is incomplete. The table has 99,000 or so clones, 78% seen once. The specimen sequenced was PBMCs. The receptor set was obtained from a woman aged 40 to 55 in good health and CMV-seronegative.

This chain uses TRBV11-2 with TRBJ2-1; 8 bases fit TRBD2. Germline V gene sequence: CDR1 SGHAT, CDR2 FQNNGV. The CDR3 is made up of 15 amino acids. J lost 2 bases, V lost 5 bases, and 5 bases had no gene match. CDR3 protein: CASSPTSGAYNEQFF. As DNA, the CDR3 is TGTGCCAGCAGCCCCACTAGCGGAGCCTACAATGAGCAGTTCTTC.

CDR3 in amino acids: CASSHNRQGNSPLHF. The CDR3 DNA reads as TGTGCCAGCTCACACAATCGACAGGGGAATTCACCCCTCCACTTT. The chain combines TRBV18 with TRBJ1-6; TRBD1 aligns across 8 bases. The CDR3 is 15 residues long. J gave up 7 bases and V 4 bases, and 6 bases lay outside the gene matches. CDR1 is KGHSH, CDR2 LQKENI, per germline.

The chain couples TRBV28 to TRBJ2-6; D call uncertain. The V gene's germline CDR1 is MDHEN and CDR2 SYDVKM. V lost 10 bases and J lost 0, with 7 bases in between. The CDR3 loop spans 13 amino acids. The CDR3 sequence: CATTASGANVLTF. CDR3 nucleotides: TGTGCCACCACAGCCTCTGGGGCCAACGTCCTGACTTTC.

The chain joins TRBV18 to TRBJ1-1, with 7 bases matching TRBD1. Germline V gene data show CDR1 as KGHSH and CDR2 as LQKENI. The CDR3 totals 14 residues. V gave up 5 bases and J gave up 1 base; unmatched junction bases: 4. The DNA of the CDR3 is TGTGCCAGCTCAGAGGGACAGACGAACACTGAAGCTTTCTTT. Protein: CASSEGQTNTEAFF.

The V gene is TRBV19, the J gene TRBJ2-1, with a possible D match to TRBD2 (5 bases). Trimming removed 4 bases at V and 2 bases at J, with 9 bases between. Germline lookup yields CDR1 LNHDA and CDR2 SQIVND (reference sequence). This CDR3 spans 14 amino acids. The CDR3 spells CASSTGSAYNEQFF. For the CDR3, the DNA is TGTGCCAGTAGTACGGGTAGCGCCTACAATGAGCAGTTCTTC.

In nucleotides, the CDR3 is TGTGCCAGCACCCCCGACAGGCTCTCTGGAAACACCATATATTTT. This encodes CASTPDRLSGNTIYF. The chain joins TRBV6-5 to TRBJ1-3; D might be TRBD1 (6 bases). CDR1 and CDR2 from the germline V gene are MNHEY and SVGAGI. Trimming removed 7 bases from V and 0 bases from J, with 13 bases in between. The CDR3 is made up of 15 amino acids.

The rearrangement links TRBV4-1 to TRBJ2-1, with D possibly TRBD2 on 6 matching bases. This CDR3 has 12 residues. Germline CDR1 reads MGHRA; CDR2 reads YSYEKL. The V gene lost 5 bases and the J gene lost 7 bases, with 9 bases spanning the gap. The CDR3 nucleotides read TGCGCCAGCAGCGGACGGGAGAATGAGCAGTTCTTC. This gives the protein CASSGRENEQFF.

Only one count was recorded for this clone. The chain is built from TRBV7-2 and TRBJ2-1; TRBD2 is a possible D gene (5 bases). The germline V and J ends were trimmed by 1 base and 6 bases, with 13 bases remaining between them. The CDR3 runs 15 residues. Germline values: CDR1 SGHTA, CDR2 FQGNSA. CDR3 region: CASSLVASGGNEQFF. CDR3 bases: TGTGCCAGCAGCTTAGTGGCTAGTGGAGGCAATGAGCAGTTCTTC. The whole variable domain, filled in from reference TRBV7-2 and TRBJ2-1, reads GAGVSQSPSNKVTEKGKDVELRCDPISGHTALYWYRQSLGQGLEFLIYFQGNSAPDKSGLPSDRFSAERTGGSVSTLTIQRTQQEDSAVYLCASSLVASGGNEQFFGPGTRLTVL.

This chain joins TRBV7-9 and TRBJ2-1, with 7 bases matching TRBD2. V shed 5 bases, J shed 0 bases, and the junction held 4 bases outside the gene matches. CDR1 and CDR2 from the germline V gene are SEHNR and FQNEAQ (reference sequence). The CDR3 has 15 amino acids. The chain's CDR3 is CASSPSGNSYNEQFF. CDR3 DNA: TGTGCCAGCAGCCCTAGCGGTAACTCCTACAATGAGCAGTTCTTC.

This chain uses TRBV15 with TRBJ2-1; TRBD2 might be the D (6 bases). Germline-derived CDR1 and CDR2 are LNHNV and YYDKDF (reference sequence). The length of the CDR3 is 18 residues. Trimming cost V 1 base and J 4 bases, with 20 bases left between them. CDR3 region: CATSRGGGATGVYNEQFF. CDR3 DNA: TGTGCCACCAGCAGAGGTGGAGGTGCGACGGGAGTTTACAATGAGCAGTTCTTC.

This chain joins TRBV4-3 and TRBJ1-4; TRBD1 is a possible D gene (5 bases). The germline gives CDR1 LGHNA, CDR2 YSLEER. The CDR3 covers 16 residues. The germline V and J ends were trimmed by 5 bases and 8 bases, with 21 bases remaining between them. This CDR3 reads CASSSYGGSIGEKLFF. In nucleotides, the CDR3 is TGCGCCAGCAGCTCATACGGGGGGTCGATTGGGGAAAAACTGTTTTTT.

The chain has TRBV28 and TRBJ2-5, with 13 nucleotides matching TRBD2. Germline V lookup: CDR1 MDHEN, CDR2 SYDVKM. Trimming took 6 bases from V and 2 from J; bases not matched to a gene: 9. This CDR3 has 17 residues. CDR3 residues: CASRPGLAGVGQETQYF. Here the CDR3 DNA reads TGTGCCAGCAGACCCGGACTAGCGGGAGTAGGGCAAGAGACCCAGTACTTC.

There are a few counts of this clone. The chain carries TRBV7-9 and TRBJ1-3; unclear D gene. CDR1 is SEHNR, CDR2 FQNEAQ, per germline (reference sequence). V was clipped by 1 base and J by 2 bases, with 12 bases between them. This CDR3 has 16 amino acids. The DNA for the CDR3 is TGTGCCAGCAGCTTAGTTGTCCAGAGGACTGGAAACACCATATATTTT. Translated, it gives CASSLVVQRTGNTIYF.